This T cell receptor beta chain comes out of a study of T-cell reconstitution after alpha-beta-depleted transplantation in children. This clonotype was seen only a few times. The target antigen is unknown. The library targeted TCRbeta and was prepared with unique molecular identifiers. Each CDR3 protein is one row after TCRdb ran MiXCR on the PCR reads. This sample has 450,000 to 550,000 distinct CDR3 sequences, with roughly 11% found just once. Study-wide points: When one year had passed after transplant, most T-cell counts and diversity came from newly produced T cells.

The CDR3 runs to 13 residues. The germline V gene encodes CDR1 SGDLS and CDR2 YYNGEE. Trimming stripped 0 bases from V and 5 bases from J, with 9 bases between. The sequence derives from a female patient aged 2-10 years who had a stem cell transplant for aplastic anemia, so the T cells may come from the graft donor. This specimen consisted of PBMCs, mostly from graft donor cells, obtained 180 days after TCRalphabeta/CD19-depleted stem cell transplant. This chain connects TRBV9 to TRBJ2-7; possibly TRBD2 for D (5 bases). For the CDR3, the DNA is TGTGCCAGCAGCGTAGATAAGAGGGACGAGCAGTACTTC. Translated: CASSVDKRDEQYF.